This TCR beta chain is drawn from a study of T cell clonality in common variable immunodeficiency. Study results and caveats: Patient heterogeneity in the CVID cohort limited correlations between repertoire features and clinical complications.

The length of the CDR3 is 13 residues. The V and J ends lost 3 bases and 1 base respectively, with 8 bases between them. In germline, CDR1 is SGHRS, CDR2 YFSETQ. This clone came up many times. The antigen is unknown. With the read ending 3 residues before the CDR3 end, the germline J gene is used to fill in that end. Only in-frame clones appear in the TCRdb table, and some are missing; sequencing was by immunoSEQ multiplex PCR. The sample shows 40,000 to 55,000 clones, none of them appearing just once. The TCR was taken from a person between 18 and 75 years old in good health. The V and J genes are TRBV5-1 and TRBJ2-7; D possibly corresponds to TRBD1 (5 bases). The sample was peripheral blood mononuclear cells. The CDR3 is CASSSDNSYEQYF. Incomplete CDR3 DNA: TGCGCCAGCAGCTCGGACAATTCCTACGAG.